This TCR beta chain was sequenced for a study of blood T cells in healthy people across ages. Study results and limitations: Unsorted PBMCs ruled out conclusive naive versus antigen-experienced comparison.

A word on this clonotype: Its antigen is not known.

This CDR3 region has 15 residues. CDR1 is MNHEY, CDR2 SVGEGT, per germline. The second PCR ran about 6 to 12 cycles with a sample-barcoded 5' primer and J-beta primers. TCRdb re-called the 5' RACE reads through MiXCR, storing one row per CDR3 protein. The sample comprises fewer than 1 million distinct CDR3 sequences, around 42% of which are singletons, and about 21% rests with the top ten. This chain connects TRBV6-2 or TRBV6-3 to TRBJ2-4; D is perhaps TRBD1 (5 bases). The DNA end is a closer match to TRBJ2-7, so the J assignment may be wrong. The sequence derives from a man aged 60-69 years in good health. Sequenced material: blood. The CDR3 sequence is CASSYFPGSAYEQYF. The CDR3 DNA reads TGTGCCAGCAGTTACTTTCCAGGGTCTGCTTACGAGCAGTACTTC.